This TCR beta chain was sequenced during a study of T-cell memory formation after mild COVID-19. A single record per CDR3 protein comes from TCRdb applying MiXCR to the 5' RACE reads. The sample holds approximately 300,000 distinct CDR3 sequences, roughly 15% seen once. On this clonotype: Antigen specificity is unknown.

The study's findings and limits: There was a balanced CD4/CD8 profile in clones contracting day 15 to 85, and later expanders leaned CD4+.

The TCR comes from a man in his late teens or twenties who had mild COVID-19 (a few samples of this study predate the infection). Cell type and time point are not known. The sequenced material came from PBMCs or a T cell subset sorted from them (not recorded which).

CDR3 region: CASKLAGTQETQYF. CDR3 DNA sequence: TGTGCCAGCAAGCTAGCAGGGACTCAAGAGACCCAGTACTTC. The V gene is TRBV7-2, the J gene TRBJ2-5; tentatively, D is TRBD2 (6 bases). CDR3 length: 14 residues. Germline CDR1 SGHTA, CDR2 FQGNSA. Trimming cost V 7 bases and J 2 bases, with 14 bases left between them. Combining the CDR3 with reference TRBV7-2 and TRBJ2-5 gives the whole variable domain GAGVSQSPSNKVTEKGKDVELRCDPISGHTALYWYRQSLGQGLEFLIYFQGNSAPDKSGLPSDRFSAERTGGSVSTLTIQRTQQEDSAVYLCASKLAGTQETQYFGPGTRLLVL.